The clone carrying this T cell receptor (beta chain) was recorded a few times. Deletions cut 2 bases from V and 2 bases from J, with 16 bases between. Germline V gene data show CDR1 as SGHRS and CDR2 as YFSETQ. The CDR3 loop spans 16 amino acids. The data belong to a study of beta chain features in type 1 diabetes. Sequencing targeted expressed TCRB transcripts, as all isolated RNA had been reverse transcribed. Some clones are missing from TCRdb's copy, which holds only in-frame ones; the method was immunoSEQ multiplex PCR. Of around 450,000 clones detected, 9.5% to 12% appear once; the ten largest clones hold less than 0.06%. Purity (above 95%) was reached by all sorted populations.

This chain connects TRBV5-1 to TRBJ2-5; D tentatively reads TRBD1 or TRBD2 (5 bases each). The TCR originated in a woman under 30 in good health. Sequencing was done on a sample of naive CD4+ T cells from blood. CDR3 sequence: CASSFGERGPQETQYF. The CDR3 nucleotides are TGCGCCAGCAGCTTCGGGGAACGGGGCCCACAAGAGACCCAGTACTTC.